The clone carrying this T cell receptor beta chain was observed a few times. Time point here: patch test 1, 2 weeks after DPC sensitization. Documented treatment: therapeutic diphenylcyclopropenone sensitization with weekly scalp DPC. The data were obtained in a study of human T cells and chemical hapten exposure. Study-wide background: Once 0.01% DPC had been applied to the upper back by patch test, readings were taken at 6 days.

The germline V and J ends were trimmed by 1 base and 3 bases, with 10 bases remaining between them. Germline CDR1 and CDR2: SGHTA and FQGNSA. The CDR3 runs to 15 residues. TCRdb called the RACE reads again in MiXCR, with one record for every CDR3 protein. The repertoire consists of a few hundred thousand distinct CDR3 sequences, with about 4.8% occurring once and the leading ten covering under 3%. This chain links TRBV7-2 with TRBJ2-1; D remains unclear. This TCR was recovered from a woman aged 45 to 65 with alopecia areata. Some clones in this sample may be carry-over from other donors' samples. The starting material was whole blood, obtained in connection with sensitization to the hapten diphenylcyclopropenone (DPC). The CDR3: CASSLVRSGYNEQFF. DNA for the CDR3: TGTGCCAGCAGCTTAGTCCGAAGTGGCTACAATGAGCAGTTCTTC.